A single sample is the source of the 16 T cell receptor beta chains below, sequenced in a study of blood T cell repertoires in COVID-19. Repertoires were generated with immunoSEQ multiplex PCR, while TCRdb's copy carries only in-frame clones and drops some. The sample has fewer than 80,000 clones, around 79% seen once. The source material was peripheral blood. These receptors all stem from a man aged 55 to 70 with acute or convalescent COVID-19.

The chain joins TRBV5-1 to TRBJ2-4; D gene uncertain. With 3 bases removed from V and 5 bases from J, the gap between germline ends came to 15 bases. There are 15 residues in the CDR3. Per the germline V gene, CDR1 is SGHRS and CDR2 is YFSETQ. The CDR3 DNA is TGCGCCAGCAGCTACTCCTTGTCGGTGGAAAACATTCAGTACTTC. It codes for CASSYSLSVENIQYF.

The J gene is TRBJ1-5, the V gene TRBV12-3 or TRBV12-4; 8 positions agree with TRBD1. V was clipped by 10 bases and J by 3 bases; unmatched bases: 5. This CDR3 is 13 amino acids long. CDR3 nucleotides: TGTGCCATACGGACAGGGCTCAATCAGCCCCAGCATTTT. Its translation: CAIRTGLNQPQHF.

This clone is a singleton in its sample. The rearrangement links TRBV6-5 to TRBJ1-6; 10 bases are shared with TRBD1. Germline assignment: CDR1 MNHEY and CDR2 SVGAGI. V lost 4 bases to trimming and J lost 7 bases; unmatched junction nucleotides: 4. This CDR3 comprises 15 residues. CDR3 coding DNA: TGTGCCAGCAGTTCGGGACAGGGGAGGAATTCACCCCTCCACTTT. This sequence encodes CASSSGQGRNSPLHF.

This clone was counted between two and nine times. This rearrangement joins TRBV6-5 to TRBJ2-1; 9 bases are a match to TRBD1. Germline values: CDR1 MNHEY, CDR2 SVGAGI. The CDR3 sequence is 15 residues long. V lost 6 bases and J lost 8; bases outside the gene matches: 11. The CDR3: CASRGQGLQGDEQFF. CDR3 nucleotide sequence: TGTGCCAGCAGGGGACAGGGCCTCCAGGGGGATGAGCAGTTCTTC.

The chain carries TRBV9 and TRBJ2-7; D possibly corresponds to TRBD2 (6 bases). V was cut by 2 bases and J by 1 base, with 16 bases left in between. The germline CDR1 and CDR2 sequences are SGDLS and YYNGEE. CDR3 length: 16 residues. The CDR3 loop is CASSVRGSGSSYEQYF. The CDR3 bases are TGTGCCAGCAGCGTTCGAGGTAGCGGTTCTTCCTACGAGCAGTACTTC.

This clone was seen only a few times. The J gene is TRBJ2-7, the V gene TRBV13; the match to TRBD2 covers 11 bases. Germline assignment: CDR1 PRHDT and CDR2 FYEKMQ (reference sequence). Trimming took 5 bases from V and 6 from J; bases not matched to a gene: 9. The CDR3 is 15 residues long. The CDR3 spells CASSLLSGRAGEQYF. In DNA form, the CDR3 reads TGTGCCAGCAGCCTCCTTAGCGGGAGGGCCGGCGAGCAGTACTTC.

The rearrangement links TRBV19 to TRBJ2-3; TRBD2 might be the D (6 bases). The CDR3 has 14 residues. Germline assignment: CDR1 LNHDA and CDR2 SQIVND (reference sequence). V was shortened by 7 bases and J by 0 bases, with 11 bases between the two germline ends. CDR3 in DNA: TGTGCCAGTACCTTTAGCGGAAGCACAGATACGCAGTATTTT. Protein: CASTFSGSTDTQYF.

The chain recombines TRBV24-1 with TRBJ1-5, with D uncertain. Germline lookup yields CDR1 KGHDR and CDR2 SFDVKD. CDR3 length equals 13 residues. V was pared by 9 bases and J by 0 bases, with 8 bases between. DNA of the CDR3: TGTGCCACCCGGGGAGATAGCAATCAGCCCCAGCATTTT. Protein product: CATRGDSNQPQHF.

The V and J genes are TRBV21-1 and TRBJ2-3; TRBD2 reflects the table's D call only, with no check against the DNA. TRBV21-1 is marked as a pseudogene. The CDR3 totals 14 residues. The CDR3 sequence is CASSKGRSTDTQYF. CDR3 DNA sequence: TGTGCCAGCAGCAAAGGGCGGAGCACAGATACGCAGTATTTT.

The chain has TRBV5-6 and TRBJ1-1; 7 bases match TRBD1. This CDR3 has 15 amino acids. The ends lost 4 bases at V and 0 bases at J; junction bases unmatched: 6. Germline CDR1 and CDR2: SGHDT and YYEEEE. The CDR3 nucleotides read TGTGCCAGCAGCCGGACAGGAAGCATGAACACTGAAGCTTTCTTT. Protein product: CASSRTGSMNTEAFF.

The chain employs TRBV5-6 and TRBJ2-7; D remains unclear. V lost 1 base and J lost 3, with 5 bases in between. Per the germline V gene, CDR1 is SGHDT and CDR2 is YYEEEE. The CDR3 loop spans 12 amino acids. CDR3 sequence (DNA): TGTGCCAGCAGCTTGAATAGCTACGAGCAGTACTTC. Protein: CASSLNSYEQYF. Full variable domain (rest looked up from reference TRBV5-6 and TRBJ2-7): DAGVTQSPTHLIKTRGQQVTLRCSPKSGHDTVSWYQQALGQGPQFIFQYYEEEERQRGNFPDRFSGHQFPNYSSELNVNALLLGDSALYLCASSLNSYEQYFGPGTRLTVT.

This rearrangement joins TRBV5-1 to TRBJ1-2; weak D call: TRBD1 (6 bases). CDR1 is SGHRS, CDR2 YFSETQ, per germline. This CDR3 region has 14 residues. Between the trimmed V and J ends, which lost 3 bases and 5 bases, there was a span of 14 bases. CDR3 in amino acids: CASSWSDSSYGYTF. The CDR3 DNA follows: TGCGCCAGCAGCTGGTCGGACAGCTCTTATGGCTACACCTTC.

This clone appeared a single time. The chain is built from TRBV5-1 and TRBJ2-1, with 8 bases fitting TRBD2. Germline loops: CDR1 SGHRS, CDR2 YFSETQ. The CDR3 runs 14 residues. Germline trimming cut 7 bases from V and 6 bases from J; bases unmatched to any gene: 9. CDR3 nucleotides: TGCGCCAGCTCCGGGACTAGTAACCTCAATGAGCAGTTCTTC. Its protein product is CASSGTSNLNEQFF.

The chain employs TRBV10-3 and TRBJ2-1, with TRBD2 matching over 11 bases. Germline CDR1 is ENHRY and CDR2 is SYGVKD. This CDR3 is 15 amino acids long. Trimming took 6 bases from V and 1 from J; bases not matched to a gene: 2. CDR3 loop: CAISTSGGSYNEQFF. CDR3 nucleotide sequence: TGTGCCATCAGCACTAGCGGGGGTTCCTACAATGAGCAGTTCTTC.

The chain joins TRBV15 to TRBJ2-7; the D gene is possibly TRBD2 (6 bases). Germline values: CDR1 LNHNV, CDR2 YYDKDF (reference sequence). The V end lost 0 bases, the J end lost 3 bases, and 12 bases lay between the germline ends. This CDR3 region has 15 residues. CDR3 in DNA: TGTGCCACCAGCAGAGAGGGCCTGGGAGGCTACGAGCAGTACTTC. Protein product: CATSREGLGGYEQYF.

This clone was seen only once. This chain connects TRBV24-1 to TRBJ1-6; 11 nucleotides line up with TRBD1. Germline V gene data show CDR1 as KGHDR and CDR2 as SFDVKD. The CDR3 length is 15 residues. With 2 bases clipped from V and 10 bases from J, the junction kept 3 bases outside the gene matches. This CDR3 reads CATSDSGTGGSPLHF. CDR3 DNA sequence: TGTGCCACCAGTGATTCCGGGACAGGGGGGTCACCCCTCCACTTT.